This T cell receptor (beta chain) stems from a study of cytomegalovirus exposure and HLA in healthy donors (dated by TCRdb to 2016 to 2017). Looking at the study overall: In an earlier analysis of roughly 500 of the donors, less than 350 Gb of sequence data and approximately 120 million unique TCR beta sequences from 180 million or so T cells were reported. The number of typed donors differed by locus: roughly 620-630 for A, B, C, DRB1 and DQB1; some 540 for DQA1; about 600 for DPA1; and roughly 450 for DPB1. An early release covering approximately 600 HLA-typed donors comprised roughly 300 gigabases of sequencing data and around 80 million unique TCR sequences. A later genetic analysis took genome-wide SNP genotypes for about 60% of the roughly 670 donors and used that subset as a discovery cohort. High-throughput TCR immunosequencing, statistical association of individual TCRs with disease status, and machine learning were combined to predict cytomegalovirus infection status. The T cell repertoires of roughly 660 subjects were profiled by immunosequencing and related to cytomegalovirus serostatus. Besides the first cohort of some 670 subjects, a separate validation cohort made up of around 120 different subjects was used. On average, roughly 240,000 unique TCR beta nucleotide sequences were sequenced per donor among some 420 genotyped donors of the cohort, with 15% to 20% of those sequences being non-productive. Rather than drawing on any new phenotypic data, the later analysis identified candidate immune exposures from TCR beta sequences and the way those sequences occurred across donors. Alongside the repertoire data, information on donor age, sex, ethnicity and CMV serostatus was compiled. To study patterns of TCR occurrence, a later analysis re-analyzed previously published TCR beta repertoires from 500 to 850 donors and added high-resolution HLA genotyping. Four to six DR-DQ haplotypes were handled as single units for association and clustering, since linkage in the cohort was strong. All discovery cohort repertoires had been generated on a single sequencing platform. An earlier analysis of 587 of the donors used high-throughput TCR beta sequencing to judge whether each TCR beta V gene segment behaved as functional or pseudogenic. Of the roughly 410 genotyped donors, approximately 81% were placed in the genetic ancestry cluster associated with self-reported Caucasian donors. Class I and class II HLA loci were covered by the typing at four-digit resolution. The study aimed to test whether signatures of past pathogen exposure could be identified by cataloging public T cell receptors.

The CDR3 has 14 amino acids, counting the end cysteine and phenylalanine. CDR3 DNA only is kept here, 42 bases in frame from base 1. The junction shows trimming of 3 bases on V and 2 bases on J, and the gene matches do not reach 4 bases of it. In the germline V gene, CDR1 corresponds to ENHRY and CDR2 to SYGVKD. The paper as a whole reports these results and caveats: Most CMV-associated TCR beta chains appeared to be HLA-restricted in a later analysis, and the HLA associations seemed to be driven largely by CMV exposure. A further reported finding was that TCR beta sequences accurately predicted the HLA-A and HLA-B alleles for most subjects in the first cohort. The presence/absence analyses assumed that sequencing depth was roughly uniform across donors, and that assumption may not be true. Linkage disequilibrium might explain the correlated functional status among segregating V segments, but an unknown experimental factor could not be excluded. In a later analysis, the rate of TCR association differed among HLA loci, with DRB1 alleles having the most associated TCRs and HLA-C alleles having the fewest. The only immune exposure information available for the cohort was CMV serostatus. The cohort was sequenced for TCR beta chains only, and without alpha or paired-chain data the features that could be detected were limited. The study gave a list of under 200 TCR beta chains associated with cytomegalovirus. Roughly 17 rarely observed V segments, including chromosome 9 orphons, were excluded from the earlier analysis of approximately 500 of the donors because counts were too low. Broadly in line with IMGT annotations, most TCR beta V segments showed up in productive rearrangements about 87% or about 30% of the time in an earlier analysis of about 500 of the donors. Because some donors lacked HLA typing at each locus, the association tests relied only on the typed subset. Cytomegalovirus status was reported to be diagnosed by the classifier with high specificity and sensitivity in both the original and validation cohorts. A later genetic analysis associated a missense DCLRE1C variant with V-gene and J-gene trimming of TCR beta chains, and an independent cohort replicated the association. Some IMGT-functional V segments, including TRBV6-2 and TRBV6-3, could not be distinguished by the 87-base-pair reads and were therefore excluded. In a later genetic analysis, fewer N-insertions in productive TCRs were reported among donors in an Asian-associated ancestry cluster than the roughly 700-donor mean. In a later analysis, HLA-associated TCR beta chains were found to be more clonally expanded and to have lower generation probabilities than equally common non-associated chains. When HLA alleles, especially DR and DQ, strongly co-occurred, attributing TCR associations to individual alleles was difficult. In a later analysis, over 15,000 TCR beta sequences were associated with specific HLA alleles at a false discovery rate of 0.05. A cluster of highly shared sequence variants was judged likely to be a technical artifact of the sequencing pipeline. Across donors, most TCR sequences were observed very rarely, whereas some public TCRs were present in many individuals. The authors suggested that the approach could potentially be extended to other disease states and immunological phenotypes. A later analysis reported that several top co-occurrence clusters appeared linked to parvovirus B19, influenza, CMV and Epstein-Barr virus. Three of the identified cytomegalovirus-associated TCR beta chains were confirmed in vitro to be specific for cytomegalovirus antigens.

In total, fewer than 750 healthy bone marrow donors made up the cohort. All cohort members were sampled while nominally healthy, although unrecorded immune exposures were likely present. The donor was CMV seronegative and belonged to the group of more than 300 seronegative cohort members. Each donor provided a peripheral blood sample, and peripheral blood mononuclear cells were used for TCR beta sequencing. Genomic DNA was extracted from the blood cell samples with the Qiagen DNeasy Blood Extraction Kit. With respect to this clone: This clone's antigen is unknown. The record has no base qualities; no much larger clone is one base away.

Libraries were made using the immunoSEQ multiplex PCR assay. For the multiplex PCR, a mixture combining 60 forward primers for TCR Vbeta segments and 13 reverse primers for TCR Jbeta segments was used. The CDR3 region of rearranged TCR beta genes was amplified from genomic DNA by a multiplex PCR assay. On the Illumina HiSeq System, the amplified TCR beta libraries were sequenced as 87-base-pair reads. The original methods were these. A later analysis counted about 82 million unique TCR beta chains across the 550 to 700 repertoires, and 10 million to 11 million of these chains were shared by at least two donors. Raw reads were error-corrected and collapsed into unique sequences by a nearest-neighbor algorithm in which closely related sequences were merged to remove PCR and sequencing errors. V, D and J gene segments were assigned by aligning CDR3 sequences to IMGT reference sequences. For a sequence to be retained, a match of at least six nucleotides to both a V gene segment and a J gene segment was required. Rearrangements were classified as productive when the CDR3 lacked stop codons and remained in frame with V and J, and all other rearrangements were classified as non-productive. Following IMGT convention, CDR3 was defined as the stretch from the second conserved V-encoded cysteine to the conserved J-encoded phenylalanine. The earlier analysis of 550 to 650 of the donors excluded any sequence lacking an unambiguous match to a single V gene segment. An earlier analysis of 587 of the donors classified V segments as functional when productive rearrangements were above 56.7% and as segregating when the standard deviation between donors was above 5%. A statistical classification framework was developed to diagnose cytomegalovirus status using the catalog of TCR beta chain sequences. A later analysis assigned V and J genes by comparing TCR nucleotide sequences with IMGT/GENE-DB human TR gene sequences. In a later analysis, CDR3 sequences and most-parsimonious VDJ recombination scenarios were assigned using the TCRdist pipeline. In a later analysis, every TCR beta chain was defined by the combination of its CDR3 amino acid sequence and its V-gene family, and reads without a unique V-gene family were dropped. As a way to deal with suspected cross-contamination and a sequencing artifact, a later analysis dropped over 550 nucleotide sequences that were highly shared and had low generation probability. A later analysis calculated a clonal expansion index for each public chain from normalized within-repertoire ranks of inferred template counts. A later analysis computed generation probabilities with a VDJ recombination model fitted to out-of-frame rearrangements, and checked the results against IGoR. In a later analysis, hypergeometric tests were used to score TCR-TCR, TCR-HLA and TCR-CMV co-occurrence, with a repertoire-size bias correction applied to TCR pairs. In a later analysis, false discovery rates were estimated by permuting HLA or CMV assignments 20 times. In a later analysis, co-occurring TCRs were grouped using DBSCAN, and TCRdist sequence similarity was added for clustering within HLA-allele-positive subsets. Repertoires with fewer than 30,000 or more than 120,000 public chains, plus five repertoires with anomalous nucleotide sharing, were excluded from co-occurrence clustering. The immuneACCESS repertoire file appears here via TCRdb, limited to in-frame rearrangements. These files lack a portion of the clones; in checked studies, under half of the deficit traces to unresolved V genes, and the cause of the others is not known. For V, J and clone size, that table is used; D and trimming come from the DNA. This sample holds 130,000 or so clones; over 60% were observed only once. The top ten constitute around 1.9% of the sample.

Sequencing used PBMCs. This clonotype originated in a man aged 35-49 years in good health and CMV-seronegative. This chain joins TRBV10-3 to TRBJ2-7; TRBD1 fits 7 bases in the junction. The nucleotide sequence is given as TGTGCCATCAGTGATCCAGGGGGAACCTACGAGCAGTACTTC. Its protein reads: CAISDPGGTYEQYF.